This passage covers 17 T cell receptor beta chains from one sample sequenced in a study of blood T cell repertoires in COVID-19. Only in-frame clones appear in the TCRdb table, and some are missing; sequencing was by immunoSEQ multiplex PCR. The profile covers around 250,000 clones, with around 90% appearing a single time and approximately 0.9% taken by the ten largest. The specimen sequenced was PBMCs or T cells enriched from blood (not recorded which). The receptor set was obtained from a man in his fifties who had been exposed to COVID-19.

The chain has TRBV14 and TRBJ1-6; D is ambiguous. Germline CDR1 SGHDN, CDR2 FVKESK. Trimming took 1 base from V and 9 from J, leaving 4 bases between them. The CDR3 runs 12 residues. This chain's CDR3 is CASSQVASPLHF. CDR3 nucleotide sequence: TGTGCCAGCAGCCAAGTGGCTTCACCCCTCCACTTT.

The chain uses TRBV7-8 and TRBJ1-1; tentatively, D is TRBD1 (5 bases). The CDR3 extends over 15 amino acids. Between the trimmed V and J ends, which lost 1 base and 1 base, there was a span of 10 bases. CDR1 is SGHVS and CDR2 is FQNEAQ in the germline V gene. CDR3 nucleotides: TGTGCCAGCAGCTTAGTCAGGGTAAGGAACACTGAAGCTTTCTTT. This codes for CASSLVRVRNTEAFF.

The chain recombines TRBV27 with TRBJ2-5, with D perhaps matching TRBD2 (6 bases). There are 15 residues in the CDR3. The V gene's germline CDR1 is MNHEY and CDR2 SMNVEV (reference sequence). V was trimmed by 3 bases and J by 5 bases, leaving 16 bases between them. The CDR3 spells CASSLKKAGWETQYF. CDR3 in DNA: TGTGCCAGCAGTTTGAAGAAGGCGGGGTGGGAGACCCAGTACTTC.

The rearrangement joins TRBV6-5 to TRBJ1-2; D not resolved. Germline V gene lookup returns CDR1 MNHEY and CDR2 SVGAGI. V gave up 3 bases and J gave up 3 bases, with 14 bases separating them. The CDR3 consists of 15 residues. The CDR3 nucleotides read TGTGCCAGCAGTTATTCGACCGGGAGAGACTATGGCTACACCTTC. Translation gives CASSYSTGRDYGYTF.

The rearrangement joins TRBV9 to TRBJ2-7; D not certain. CDR3 length equals 15 residues. Trimming shortened V by 1 base and J by 1 base, and 12 bases separated the two germline ends. Germline CDR1 is SGDLS and CDR2 is YYNGEE. In DNA, the CDR3 is TGTGCCAGCAGCGTATTCTCAAGCCCATCCTACGAGCAGTACTTC. Amino acid sequence: CASSVFSSPSYEQYF.

The V call is TRBV5-1, the J call TRBJ1-5; TRBD1 aligns across 9 bases. Germline-derived CDR1 and CDR2 are SGHRS and YFSETQ. V lost 5 bases and J lost 6; bases outside the gene matches: 9. The CDR3 loop spans 15 amino acids. In nucleotides, the CDR3 is TGCGCCAGCAGATTAGGGACAGGGATGGGTCAGCCCCAGCATTTT. This codes for CASRLGTGMGQPQHF.

This clone was detected only a few times. J is TRBJ2-7 and V is TRBV6-4; 9 bases line up with TRBD1. Germline lookup yields CDR1 MRHNA and CDR2 SNTAGT. The junction had 6 bases not matched to a gene; V was cut back by 2 bases and J by 4 bases. This CDR3 region has 15 residues. The CDR3 DNA follows: TGTGCCAGCAGTGACGCCGACAGGGGGGTATACGAGCAGTACGTC. Residues: CASSDADRGVYEQYV.

The chain combines TRBV6-5 with TRBJ1-5, with a weak D call TRBD1 (5 bases). V shed 6 bases and J shed 3 bases, with 15 bases lying between them. Germline V gene sequence: CDR1 MNHEY, CDR2 SVGAGI. This CDR3 comprises 15 residues. The CDR3 coding sequence is TGTGCCAGCAGACTCCAGGGAGGGTTCAATCAGCCCCAGCATTTT. It codes for CASRLQGGFNQPQHF.

This chain links TRBV5-1 with TRBJ2-7; possibly TRBD2 for D (6 bases). The V gene's germline CDR1 is SGHRS and CDR2 YFSETQ. The CDR3 length is 14 residues. Trimming took off 0 bases at V and 3 bases at J, with 10 bases between the two ends. As DNA, the CDR3 is TGCGCCAGCAGCTTGGGAGGGCGGGACTACGAGCAGTACGTC. Its protein is CASSLGGRDYEQYV.

The rearrangement uses TRBV12-3 or TRBV12-4 and TRBJ1-6; D uncertain. This CDR3 is 12 amino acids long. V was pared by 5 bases and J by 15 bases, with 14 bases between. The CDR3 nucleotides read TGTGCCAGCAGTCCCCAAAGCAAGATCCTCCACTTT. Translation: CASSPQSKILHF.

Remarks on this clone: This sample includes further DNA sequences coding for the same CDR3. This rearrangement joins TRBV18 to TRBJ2-1; D gene uncertain. CDR3 length equals 13 residues. The V and J ends lost 3 bases and 4 bases respectively, with 7 bases between them. The germline V gene encodes CDR1 KGHSH and CDR2 LQKENI. CDR3 nucleotides: TGTGCCAGCTCACCCCCCGGGTACAATGAGCAGTTCTTC. Translation: CASSPPGYNEQFF.

This sequence joins TRBV6-5 and TRBJ2-7, with D possibly being TRBD1 (6 bases). Germline assignment: CDR1 MNHEY and CDR2 SVGAGI. There are 15 residues in the CDR3. Trimming took 4 bases from V and 3 from J, leaving 16 bases between them. Here the CDR3 DNA reads TGTGCCAGCAGTTCCGGGACACGGAGCATCTACGAGCAGTACTTC. It yields the protein CASSSGTRSIYEQYF.

This clone was counted a single time. In nucleotides, the CDR3 is TGTGCCAGCAGCGTAGAGCGAGGGTCTAACTATGGCTACACCTTC. Translating gives CASSVERGSNYGYTF. The V call is TRBV9, the J call TRBJ1-2; no clear D. This CDR3 has 15 amino acids. Per the germline V gene, CDR1 is SGDLS and CDR2 is YYNGEE. Between the trimmed V and J ends, which lost 0 bases and 0 bases, there was a span of 9 bases.

The chain couples TRBV7-6 to TRBJ2-3, with 10 bases lining up with TRBD2. CDR1 and CDR2 from the germline V gene are SGHVS and FNYEAQ. There are 16 residues in the CDR3. V was clipped by 5 bases and J by 2 bases; unmatched bases: 7. CDR3 region: CASSPWTSGITDTQYF. CDR3 sequence (DNA): TGTGCCAGCAGCCCCTGGACTAGCGGTATCACAGATACGCAGTATTTT.

This rearrangement joins TRBV7-6 to TRBJ2-5; D is ambiguous. The CDR3 totals 13 residues. The germline V gene has CDR1 SGHVS and CDR2 FNYEAQ. Trimming removed 1 base from V and 7 bases from J, with 10 bases in between. This CDR3 is CASSLESPGTQYF. The CDR3 bases are TGTGCCAGCAGCTTAGAATCCCCGGGGACCCAGTACTTC.

V is TRBV28 and J is TRBJ2-5; D possibly corresponds to TRBD2 (6 bases). Germline assignment: CDR1 MDHEN and CDR2 SYDVKM. V lost 4 bases, J lost 1 base, and 7 bases lay in between. The CDR3 has 13 amino acids. The CDR3 is CASSSGVQETQYF. In nucleotides, the CDR3 is TGTGCCAGCAGTTCGGGGGTCCAAGAGACCCAGTACTTC.

The chain is built from TRBV19 and TRBJ2-3; TRBD2 aligns across 8 bases. CDR1 is LNHDA and CDR2 is SQIVND in the germline V gene (reference sequence). The V gene end was trimmed by 1 base and the J gene end by 7 bases; junction bases not matched to a gene: 13. The CDR3 covers 17 residues. The CDR3 nucleotides are TGTGCCAGTAGTATAGTTCGCGGTAGCGGGGCGGGCCATACGCAGTATTTT. It encodes CASSIVRGSGAGHTQYF.